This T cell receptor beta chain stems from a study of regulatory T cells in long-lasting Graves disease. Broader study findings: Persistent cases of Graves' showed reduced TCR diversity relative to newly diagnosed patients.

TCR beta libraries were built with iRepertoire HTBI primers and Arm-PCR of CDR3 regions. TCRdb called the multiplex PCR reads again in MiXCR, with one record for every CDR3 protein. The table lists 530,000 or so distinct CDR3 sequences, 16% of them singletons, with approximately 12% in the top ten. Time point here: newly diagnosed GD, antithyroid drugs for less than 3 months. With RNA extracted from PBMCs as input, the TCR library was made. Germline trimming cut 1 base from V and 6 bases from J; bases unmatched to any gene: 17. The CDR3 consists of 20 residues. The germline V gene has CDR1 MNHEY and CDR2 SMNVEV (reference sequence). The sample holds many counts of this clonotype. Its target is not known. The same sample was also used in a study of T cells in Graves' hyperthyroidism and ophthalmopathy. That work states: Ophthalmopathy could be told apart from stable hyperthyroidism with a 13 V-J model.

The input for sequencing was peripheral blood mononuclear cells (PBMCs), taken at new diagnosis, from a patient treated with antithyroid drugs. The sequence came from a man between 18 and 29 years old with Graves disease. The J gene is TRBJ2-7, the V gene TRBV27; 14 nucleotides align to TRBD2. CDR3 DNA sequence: TGTGCCAGCAGTTTATGGAACTCGCGACTAGCGGGAGGGCTACTACCCGAGCAGTACTTC. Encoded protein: CASSLWNSRLAGGLLPEQYF.